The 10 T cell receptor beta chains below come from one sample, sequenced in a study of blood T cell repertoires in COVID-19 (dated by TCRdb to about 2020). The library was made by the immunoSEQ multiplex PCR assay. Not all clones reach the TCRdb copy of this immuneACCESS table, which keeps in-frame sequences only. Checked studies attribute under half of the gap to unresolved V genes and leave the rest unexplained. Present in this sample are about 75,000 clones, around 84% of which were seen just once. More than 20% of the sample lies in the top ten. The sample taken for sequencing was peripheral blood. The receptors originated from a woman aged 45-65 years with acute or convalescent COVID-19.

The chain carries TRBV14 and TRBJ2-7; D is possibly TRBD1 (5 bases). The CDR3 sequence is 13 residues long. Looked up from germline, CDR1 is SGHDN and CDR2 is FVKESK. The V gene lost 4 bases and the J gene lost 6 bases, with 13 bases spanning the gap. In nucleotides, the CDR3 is TGTGCCAGCAGCCGGACAACCTCAGGCGAGCAGTACTTC. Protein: CASSRTTSGEQYF.

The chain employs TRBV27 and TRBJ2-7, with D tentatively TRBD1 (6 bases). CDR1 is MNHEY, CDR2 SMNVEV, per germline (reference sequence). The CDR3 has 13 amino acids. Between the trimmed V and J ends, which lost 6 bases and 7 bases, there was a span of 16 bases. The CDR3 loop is CASSYTGWGEQYF. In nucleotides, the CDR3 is TGTGCCAGCAGCTACACAGGGTGGGGAGAGCAGTACTTC.

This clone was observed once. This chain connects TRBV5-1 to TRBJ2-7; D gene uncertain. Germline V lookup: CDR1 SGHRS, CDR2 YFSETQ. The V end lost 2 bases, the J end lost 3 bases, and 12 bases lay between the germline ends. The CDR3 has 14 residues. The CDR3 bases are TGCGCCAGCAGCTTCCTGGGCTTGAACTACGAGCAGTACTTC. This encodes CASSFLGLNYEQYF.

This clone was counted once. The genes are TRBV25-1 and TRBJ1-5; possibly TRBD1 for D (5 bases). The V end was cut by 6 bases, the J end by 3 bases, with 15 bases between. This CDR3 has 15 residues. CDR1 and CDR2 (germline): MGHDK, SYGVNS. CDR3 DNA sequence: TGTGCCAGCAGCCCAGCCGGGACTGCCAATCAGCCCCAGCATTTT. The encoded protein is CASSPAGTANQPQHF.

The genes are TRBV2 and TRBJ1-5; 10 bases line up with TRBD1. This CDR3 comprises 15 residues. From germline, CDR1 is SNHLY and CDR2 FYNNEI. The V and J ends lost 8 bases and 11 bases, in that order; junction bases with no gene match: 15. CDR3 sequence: CASSRDRGYGSAQHF. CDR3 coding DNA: TGTGCCAGCTCGAGGGACAGGGGTTATGGTTCGGCCCAGCATTTT.

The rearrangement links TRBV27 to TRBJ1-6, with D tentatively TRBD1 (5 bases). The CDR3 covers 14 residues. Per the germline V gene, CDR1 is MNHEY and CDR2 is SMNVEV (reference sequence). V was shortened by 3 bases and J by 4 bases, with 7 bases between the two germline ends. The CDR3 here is CASSLGGYNSPLHF. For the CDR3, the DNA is TGTGCCAGCAGTTTGGGGGGGTATAATTCACCCCTCCACTTT.

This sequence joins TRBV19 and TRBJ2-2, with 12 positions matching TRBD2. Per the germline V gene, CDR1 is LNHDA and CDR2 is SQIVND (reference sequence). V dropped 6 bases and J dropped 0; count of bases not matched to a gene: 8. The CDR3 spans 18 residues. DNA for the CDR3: TGTGCCAGTAGGCCTGGACTAGCGGGATCCTCGAACACCGGGGAGCTGTTTTTT. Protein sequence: CASRPGLAGSSNTGELFF.

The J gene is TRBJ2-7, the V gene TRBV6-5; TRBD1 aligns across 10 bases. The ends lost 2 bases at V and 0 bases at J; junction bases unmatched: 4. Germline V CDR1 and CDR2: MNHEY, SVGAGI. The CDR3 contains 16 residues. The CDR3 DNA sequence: TGTGCCAGCAGTTACCTTGGACAGGGGGGCTCCTACGAGCAGTACTTC. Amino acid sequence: CASSYLGQGGSYEQYF.

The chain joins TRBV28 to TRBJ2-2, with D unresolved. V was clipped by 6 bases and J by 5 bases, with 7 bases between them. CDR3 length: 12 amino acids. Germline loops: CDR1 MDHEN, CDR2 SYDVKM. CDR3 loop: CASSRFTGELFF. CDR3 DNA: TGTGCCAGCAGCAGGTTTACCGGGGAGCTGTTTTTT.

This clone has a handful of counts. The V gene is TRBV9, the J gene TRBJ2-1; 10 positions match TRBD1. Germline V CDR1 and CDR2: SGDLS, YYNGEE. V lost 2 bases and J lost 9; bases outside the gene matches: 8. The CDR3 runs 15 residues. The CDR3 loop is CASSVGTGADGEQFF. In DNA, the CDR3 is TGTGCCAGCAGCGTCGGGACAGGGGCTGATGGTGAGCAGTTCTTC.